One and the same sample provided the 2 T cell receptor beta chains below, sequenced in a study of response to subunit inactivated influenza vaccine. TCRdb reprocessed the RT-PCR reads with MiXCR, giving one entry per CDR3 protein. The data show about 570,000 distinct CDR3 sequences, roughly 12% seen once. The sample here was PBMCs from blood, taken on the day of vaccination. The receptors were sampled from a man between 50 and 59 years old who received an inactivated influenza vaccine.

CDR3 loop: CASSLASAGWETQYF. Written as DNA, the CDR3 is TGTGCCAGCAGCTTAGCCTCGGCAGGTTGGGAGACCCAGTACTTC. The chain combines TRBV7-6 with TRBJ2-5; D unclear. Looked up from germline, CDR1 is SGHVS and CDR2 is FNYEAQ. V lost 0 bases and J lost 5, with 13 bases in between. The CDR3 length is 15 residues.

The chain joins TRBV29-1 to TRBJ2-7; 12 positions agree with TRBD1. Germline assignment: CDR1 SQVTM and CDR2 ANQGSEA. This CDR3 spans 15 amino acids. Germline trimming cut 0 bases from V and 2 bases from J; bases unmatched to any gene: 2. The CDR3 coding sequence is TGCAGCGTTGAAGATGGGACAGGGGGCCCCTACGAGCAGTACTTC. This encodes CSVEDGTGGPYEQYF.